A single sample is the source of the 11 T cell receptor beta chains below, sequenced in a study of T cells in Graves' hyperthyroidism and ophthalmopathy. RNA transcripts provided the source from which TCR beta CDR3 regions were amplified. The HTBI primer set served for first-round RT-PCR of the TCR CDR3. TCRdb re-called the multiplex PCR reads through MiXCR, storing one row per CDR3 protein. The sample consists of 530,000 or so distinct CDR3 sequences, approximately 25% of them appearing once. Sequencing was done on a sample of blood. The receptor set was obtained from a young woman with Graves' ophthalmopathy.

This clonotype was counted ten times or more. The rearrangement uses TRBV7-9 and TRBJ2-5, with unresolved D. V shed 3 bases and J shed 8 bases, with 13 bases lying between them. The germline gives CDR1 SEHNR, CDR2 FQNEAQ (reference sequence). This CDR3 is built from 13 residues. The CDR3 protein is CASSLERLGTQYF. For the CDR3, the DNA is TGTGCCAGCAGCTTGGAAAGGTTAGGTACCCAGTACTTC. The entire variable domain, with the rest obtained from reference TRBV7-9 and TRBJ2-5, is as follows: DTGVSQNPRHKITKRGQNVTFRCDPISEHNRLYWYRQTLGQGPEFLTYFQNEAQLEKSRLLSDRFSAERPKGSFSTLEIQRTEQGDSAMYLCASSLERLGTQYFGPGTRLLVL.

CDR3 coding DNA: TGTGCCAGCAGCCTACAGCCTTTTAACACTGAAGCTTTCTTT. This codes for CASSLQPFNTEAFF. The rearrangement joins TRBV3-1 to TRBJ1-1; D not certain. In germline, CDR1 is LGHDT, CDR2 YNNKEL (reference sequence). The V and J ends lost 4 bases and 2 bases respectively, with 11 bases between them. The CDR3 contains 14 residues.

This clonotype was seen at least ten times. The chain has TRBV6-1 and TRBJ2-5; 12 nucleotides align to TRBD2. Germline CDR1 and CDR2: MNHNS and SASEGT. CDR3 size: 15 residues. The V segment lost 3 bases and the J segment 3 bases; nucleotides outside the gene matches: 2. CDR3 sequence (DNA): TGTGCCAGCAGTGATCCTAGCGGGGGGGAAGAGACCCAGTACTTC. This sequence encodes CASSDPSGGEETQYF.

The V and J genes are TRBV4-2 and TRBJ1-2; D not resolved. Trimming removed 0 bases from V and 4 bases from J, with 12 bases in between. Germline-derived CDR1 and CDR2 are LGHNA and YNFKEQ. This CDR3 has 15 amino acids. CDR3 sequence reads: CASSQDGAPGYGYTF. DNA of the CDR3: TGTGCCAGCAGCCAAGACGGAGCGCCTGGCTATGGCTACACCTTC.

This clonotype was counted ten times or more. This rearrangement joins TRBV27 to TRBJ1-2; D ambiguous. Germline lookup yields CDR1 MNHEY and CDR2 SMNVEV (reference sequence). CDR3 size: 14 residues. Trimming stripped 6 bases from V and 2 bases from J, with 13 bases between. The CDR3 spells CASSKNGRNYGYTF. The CDR3 coding sequence is TGTGCCAGCAGCAAAAACGGCAGGAACTATGGCTACACCTTC.

This clonotype was recorded many times. The rearrangement joins TRBV20-1 to TRBJ1-1; D is unresolved. The germline V gene has CDR1 DFQATT and CDR2 SNEGSKA (reference sequence). The CDR3 extends over 11 amino acids. Trimming stripped 6 bases from V and 1 base from J, with 6 bases between. The CDR3 sequence: CSAPGNTEAFF. CDR3 DNA sequence: TGCAGTGCCCCGGGGAACACTGAAGCTTTCTTT.

The sample holds many counts of this clonotype. The chain carries TRBV11-2 and TRBJ1-1; D possibly corresponds to TRBD1 (5 bases). The CDR3 runs to 16 residues. Trimming shortened V by 0 bases and J by 2 bases, and 13 bases separated the two germline ends. CDR1 SGHAT and CDR2 FQNNGV come from the germline V gene. The CDR3 sequence is CASSLDLRQGNTEAFF. Here the CDR3 DNA reads TGTGCCAGCAGCTTAGATCTTAGGCAGGGCAACACTGAAGCTTTCTTT.

Only one count was recorded for this clonotype. The V call is TRBV11-2, the J call TRBJ2-7; TRBD2 agrees at 8 bases. CDR3 length: 16 amino acids. Germline trimming cut 4 bases from V and 4 bases from J; bases unmatched to any gene: 12. CDR1 SGHAT and CDR2 FQNNGV come from the germline V gene. This chain's CDR3 is CASSSLGGGRIYEQYF. The CDR3 DNA follows: TGTGCCAGCAGCTCCCTGGGGGGCGGGAGGATATACGAGCAGTACTTC.

The rearrangement joins TRBV5-1 to TRBJ1-1; TRBD1 is a possible D gene (6 bases). CDR1 SGHRS and CDR2 YFSETQ come from the germline V gene. The CDR3 has 14 amino acids. V gave up 4 bases and J gave up 5 bases, with 15 bases separating them. The CDR3 sequence is CASSKQGGETEAFF. The CDR3 bases are TGCGCCAGCAGCAAACAGGGAGGGGAGACTGAAGCTTTCTTT.

This clonotype was detected ten times or more. V gene TRBV3-1 combines with J gene TRBJ1-1, with unresolved D. V was clipped by 4 bases and J by 1 base, with 7 bases between them. This CDR3 has 13 residues. Germline V gene data show CDR1 as LGHDT and CDR2 as YNNKEL (reference sequence). CDR3 DNA sequence: TGTGCCAGCAGCCGGTTGGGGAACACTGAAGCTTTCTTT. Encoded protein: CASSRLGNTEAFF.

The V call is TRBV7-9, the J call TRBJ2-5, with 9 nucleotides matching TRBD2. CDR1 and CDR2 (germline): SEHNR, FQNEAQ (reference sequence). V lost 1 base and J lost 5; bases outside the gene matches: 8. CDR3 size: 16 residues. The CDR3 nucleotides are TGTGCCAGCAGCTTAGGGGCGGCTAGCGGGGTGGAGACCCAGTACTTC. As protein: CASSLGAASGVETQYF.